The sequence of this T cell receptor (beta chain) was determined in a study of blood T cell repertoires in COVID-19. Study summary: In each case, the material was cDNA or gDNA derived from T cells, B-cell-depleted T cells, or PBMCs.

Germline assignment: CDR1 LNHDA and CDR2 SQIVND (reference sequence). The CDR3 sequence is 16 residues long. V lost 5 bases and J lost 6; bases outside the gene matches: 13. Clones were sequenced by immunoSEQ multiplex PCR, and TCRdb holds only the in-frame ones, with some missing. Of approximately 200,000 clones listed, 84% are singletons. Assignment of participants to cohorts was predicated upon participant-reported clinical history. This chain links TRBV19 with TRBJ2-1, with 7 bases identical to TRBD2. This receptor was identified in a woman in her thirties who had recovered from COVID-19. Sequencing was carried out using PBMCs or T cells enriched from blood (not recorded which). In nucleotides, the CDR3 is TGTGCCAGTAGTTCTTGGACTAGGAGCCCTTTCAATGAGCAGTTCTTC. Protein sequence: CASSSWTRSPFNEQFF.